Listed below are T cell receptor beta chains from one sample, sequenced in a study of T cell responses to AZD1222 COVID-19 vaccine. Sequencing was performed with immunoSEQ multiplex PCR; in TCRdb, only in-frame clones are kept and a portion is missing. Seen here are 120,000 or so clones, approximately 90% observed once, and the top ten hold under 3.5%. Sample: peripheral blood, taken on day 0 of AZD1222 vaccination. Source of these receptors: an adult in good health. The CDR3 runs from the conserved cysteine through the conserved F or W. Fields, in order: V gene, J gene, clone size, D gene, CDR3 DNA, CDR3 protein. The D gene is left open where the match is weak. Clone size appears in some rows only: once, few, many, or a class for an expanded clone.

v_gene: TRBV18
j_gene: TRBJ1-5
abundance: NA
d_gene: NA
CDR3nt: TGTGCCAGCTCACTCCTAACCCTTGGGGGTTCCAATCAGCCCCAGCATTTT
CDR3aa: CASSLLTLGGSNQPQHF

v_gene: TRBV2
j_gene: TRBJ1-1
abundance: NA
d_gene: NA
CDR3nt: TGTGCCAGCAGAGTGGAAAACAGGTTGAACACTGAAGCTTTCTTT
CDR3aa: CASRVENRLNTEAFF

v_gene: TRBV11-1
j_gene: TRBJ1-1
abundance: NA
d_gene: NA
CDR3nt: TGTGCCAGCAGCCTCGAAACGGGGGGGACTGAAGCTTTCTTT
CDR3aa: CASSLETGGTEAFF

v_gene: TRBV7-9
j_gene: TRBJ1-6
abundance: NA
d_gene: NA
CDR3nt: TGTGCCAGCAGCTTTGAGGGTTCTTCACCCCTCCACTTT
CDR3aa: CASSFEGSSPLHF

v_gene: TRBV7-3
j_gene: TRBJ2-3
abundance: NA
d_gene: TRBD2
CDR3nt: TGTGCCAGCAGCTATGGGACTAGCGGAGGGGAGGATACGCAGTATTTT
CDR3aa: CASSYGTSGGEDTQYF

v_gene: TRBV19
j_gene: TRBJ2-7
abundance: NA
d_gene: NA
CDR3nt: TGTGCCAGTAGTGGGAGCTACGAGCAGTACTTC
CDR3aa: CASSGSYEQYF

v_gene: TRBV19
j_gene: TRBJ1-1
abundance: NA
d_gene: NA
CDR3nt: TGTGCCAGTAGTATTCCTTCCCACCACAAGAACACTGAAGCTTTCTTT
CDR3aa: CASSIPSHHKNTEAFF

v_gene: TRBV7-8
j_gene: TRBJ2-1
abundance: NA
d_gene: NA
CDR3nt: TGTGCCAGCAGCCCTCGTGACCAAGGGCAGTTCTTC
CDR3aa: CASSPRDQGQFF

v_gene: TRBV3-1/TRBV3-2
j_gene: TRBJ2-7
abundance: once
d_gene: TRBD2
CDR3nt: TGTGCCAGCAGCCCCAGGTGGCGGGAGGGTTACGAGCAGTACTTC
CDR3aa: CASSPRWREGYEQYF

v_gene: TRBV4-1
j_gene: TRBJ2-2
abundance: NA
d_gene: TRBD1
CDR3nt: TGCGCCAGCAGCCAAAGGGGGGACAGGGAGGCCGGGGAGCTGTTTTTT
CDR3aa: CASSQRGDREAGELFF

v_gene: TRBV19
j_gene: TRBJ1-1
abundance: NA
d_gene: NA
CDR3nt: TGTGCCAGTAGCCCTGCCGGGAACACTGAAGCTTTCTTT
CDR3aa: CASSPAGNTEAFF

v_gene: TRBV15
j_gene: TRBJ2-1
abundance: NA
d_gene: TRBD1
CDR3nt: TGTGCCACCAGCAGAGGGGGACAGGGGGCGGGTGAGCAGTTCTTC
CDR3aa: CATSRGGQGAGEQFF

v_gene: TRBV7-6
j_gene: TRBJ1-3
abundance: NA
d_gene: NA
CDR3nt: TGTGCCAGCAGCTTACCGACCCGGGGGACTGGAAACACCATATATTTT
CDR3aa: CASSLPTRGTGNTIYF

v_gene: TRBV2
j_gene: TRBJ2-3
abundance: NA
d_gene: NA
CDR3nt: TGTGCCAGCAGTGAAGTCCACACAGATACGCAGTATTTT
CDR3aa: CASSEVHTDTQYF

v_gene: TRBV18
j_gene: TRBJ2-7
abundance: NA
d_gene: TRBD1
CDR3nt: TGTGCCAGCTCACCACAGGGGGCCTCCTACGAGCAGTACTTC
CDR3aa: CASSPQGASYEQYF

v_gene: TRBV7-9
j_gene: TRBJ1-1
abundance: NA
d_gene: NA
CDR3nt: TGTGCCAGCAGCCCCCGACAGATAATGAACACTGAAGCTTTCTTT
CDR3aa: CASSPRQIMNTEAFF

v_gene: TRBV5-1
j_gene: TRBJ2-1
abundance: NA
d_gene: TRBD2
CDR3nt: TGCGCCAGCAGCTTGCAGGCGGGGCTAGCGGGAGGGAATGAGCAGTTCTTC
CDR3aa: CASSLQAGLAGGNEQFF

v_gene: TRBV7-9
j_gene: TRBJ2-2
abundance: NA
d_gene: NA
CDR3nt: TGTGCCAGCGACGGGGAGCTGTTTTTT
CDR3aa: CASDGELFF

v_gene: TRBV5-6
j_gene: TRBJ2-1
abundance: NA
d_gene: TRBD2
CDR3nt: TGTGCCAGCAGCCCGGTCCTAGCGGGAGGTGAGCAGTTCTTC
CDR3aa: CASSPVLAGGEQFF

v_gene: TRBV2
j_gene: TRBJ2-1
abundance: NA
d_gene: TRBD1
CDR3nt: TGTGCCAGCACACTCCGGGACAGGGGCTCCTACAATGAGCAGTTCTTC
CDR3aa: CASTLRDRGSYNEQFF

v_gene: TRBV28
j_gene: TRBJ2-2
abundance: NA
d_gene: NA
CDR3nt: TGTGCCAGCATTCGAGGGGCCGCGAACACCGGGGAGCTGTTTTTT
CDR3aa: CASIRGAANTGELFF

v_gene: TRBV28
j_gene: TRBJ2-6
abundance: NA
d_gene: NA
CDR3nt: TGTGCCAGCATCGATGGGGGTGGACGTTATGCCAACGTCCTGACTTTC
CDR3aa: CASIDGGGRYANVLTF

v_gene: TRBV16
j_gene: TRBJ2-1
abundance: NA
d_gene: NA
CDR3nt: TGTGCCAGCAGCCAATCCCCTCCCTCCGCTAGGCAGGCTTACAATGAGCAGTTCTTC
CDR3aa: CASSQSPPSARQAYNEQFF

v_gene: TRBV19
j_gene: TRBJ1-2
abundance: NA
d_gene: NA
CDR3nt: TGTGCCAGTAGTACGCCCCGTTTCCTCGGAGCTAACTATGGCTACACCTTC
CDR3aa: CASSTPRFLGANYGYTF

v_gene: TRBV6-2/TRBV6-3
j_gene: TRBJ1-2
abundance: NA
d_gene: NA
CDR3nt: TGTGCCAGCAGTGGCACAGGATATGGCTACACCTTC
CDR3aa: CASSGTGYGYTF

v_gene: TRBV13
j_gene: TRBJ2-3
abundance: NA
d_gene: NA
CDR3nt: TGTGCCAGCAGCTACACTAAGGCCACGCAGTATTTT
CDR3aa: CASSYTKATQYF

v_gene: TRBV21-1
j_gene: TRBJ2-5
abundance: NA
d_gene: NA
CDR3nt: TGTGCCAGCAGCAATCACCCATTGACAGGGGAAGAGACCCAGTACTTC
CDR3aa: CASSNHPLTGEETQYF

v_gene: TRBV5-5
j_gene: TRBJ1-5
abundance: once
d_gene: TRBD1
CDR3nt: TGTGCCAGCAGCCAGGACAGGGAAGGTGTCGGCAATCAGCCCCAGCATTTT
CDR3aa: CASSQDREGVGNQPQHF

v_gene: TRBV3-1/TRBV3-2
j_gene: TRBJ2-3
abundance: NA
d_gene: TRBD2
CDR3nt: TGTGCCAGCAGCCTAGCCAGCCGGGGGGGGACAGATACGCAGTATTTT
CDR3aa: CASSLASRGGTDTQYF

v_gene: TRBV3-1/TRBV3-2
j_gene: TRBJ1-4
abundance: NA
d_gene: NA
CDR3nt: TGTGCCAGCAGCCAGATTTCTATGGGACTGATCAATGAAAAACTGTTTTTT
CDR3aa: CASSQISMGLINEKLFF

v_gene: TRBV18
j_gene: TRBJ2-1
abundance: NA
d_gene: NA
CDR3nt: TGTGCCAGCTCACCGATCCGGGGGTCTTTTGCCACCTACAATGAGCAGTTCTTC
CDR3aa: CASSPIRGSFATYNEQFF

v_gene: TRBV15
j_gene: TRBJ1-1
abundance: NA
d_gene: NA
CDR3nt: TGTGCCACCAGCGGGACGCTGAACACTGAAGCTTTCTTT
CDR3aa: CATSGTLNTEAFF

v_gene: TRBV11-2
j_gene: TRBJ2-1
abundance: NA
d_gene: TRBD2
CDR3nt: TGTGCCAGTTCTCCACTGGGCCTAGCGGGAATCGATGAGCAGTTCTTC
CDR3aa: CASSPLGLAGIDEQFF

v_gene: TRBV12-3/TRBV12-4
j_gene: TRBJ1-2
abundance: few
d_gene: TRBD1
CDR3nt: TGTGCCAGCGGGACAGGGACGAACTATGGCTACACCTTC
CDR3aa: CASGTGTNYGYTF

v_gene: TRBV28
j_gene: TRBJ1-2
abundance: NA
d_gene: TRBD1
CDR3nt: TGTGCCAGCACACAGGGGAATCTTAGTGGCTACACCTTC
CDR3aa: CASTQGNLSGYTF

v_gene: TRBV12-3/TRBV12-4
j_gene: TRBJ2-1
abundance: NA
d_gene: NA
CDR3nt: TGTGCCAGCAGTTTACGGCAGGACAATGAGCAGTTCTTC
CDR3aa: CASSLRQDNEQFF

v_gene: TRBV21-1
j_gene: TRBJ2-7
abundance: NA
d_gene: NA
CDR3nt: TGTGCCAGCAGCACGCGCCGGCAGGGAGAGAGCGAGCAGTACTTC
CDR3aa: CASSTRRQGESEQYF

v_gene: TRBV20-1
j_gene: TRBJ1-2
abundance: few
d_gene: NA
CDR3nt: TGCAGTGCTAGTCGGCCCACTTATGGCTACACCTTC
CDR3aa: CSASRPTYGYTF

v_gene: TRBV24-1
j_gene: TRBJ2-2
abundance: NA
d_gene: NA
CDR3nt: TGTGCCACCAGTGATTTCCAAGGCGGGGAGCTGTTTTTT
CDR3aa: CATSDFQGGELFF

v_gene: TRBV3-1/TRBV3-2
j_gene: TRBJ2-1
abundance: NA
d_gene: NA
CDR3nt: TGTGCCAGCAGCCAAGGGGTCGTTAGCAACAATGAGCAGTTCTTC
CDR3aa: CASSQGVVSNNEQFF

v_gene: TRBV3-1/TRBV3-2
j_gene: TRBJ2-5
abundance: NA
d_gene: TRBD2
CDR3nt: TGTGCCAGCAGCCGCCTGGCAGCGGGGGCCTCCCAAGAGACCCAGTACTTC
CDR3aa: CASSRLAAGASQETQYF

v_gene: TRBV6-5
j_gene: TRBJ1-6
abundance: NA
d_gene: NA
CDR3nt: TGTGCCAGCAGTTACTCTGGGGGGGACCGATCACCCCTCCACTTT
CDR3aa: CASSYSGGDRSPLHF

v_gene: TRBV5-1
j_gene: TRBJ2-2
abundance: NA
d_gene: NA
CDR3nt: TGCGCCAGCAGCTTATCAGGGTCCTGGGAGCTGTTTTTT
CDR3aa: CASSLSGSWELFF

v_gene: TRBV6-5
j_gene: TRBJ1-2
abundance: NA
d_gene: NA
CDR3nt: TGTGCCAGCAGTTACTTGGATCCTAACTATGGCTACACCTTC
CDR3aa: CASSYLDPNYGYTF

v_gene: TRBV6-1
j_gene: TRBJ1-5
abundance: NA
d_gene: NA
CDR3nt: TGTGCCAGCAGTGATGGGGGGGGCGCACATAGAATCAATCAGCCCCAGCATTTT
CDR3aa: CASSDGGGAHRINQPQHF

v_gene: TRBV24-1
j_gene: TRBJ2-2
abundance: NA
d_gene: TRBD2
CDR3nt: TGTGCCACCAGTGATTCGGGACTAGCGGGAGGCGAGTCGGAGCTGTTTTTT
CDR3aa: CATSDSGLAGGESELFF

v_gene: TRBV5-1
j_gene: TRBJ1-5
abundance: NA
d_gene: TRBD1
CDR3nt: TGCGCCAGCAGCTTGGGGGCAGGGGGCCAACAACAGCCCCAGCATTTT
CDR3aa: CASSLGAGGQQQPQHF

v_gene: TRBV20-1
j_gene: TRBJ1-1
abundance: NA
d_gene: NA
CDR3nt: TGCAGTGCTAGACTTACTGAAGCTTTCTTT
CDR3aa: CSARLTEAFF

v_gene: TRBV29-1
j_gene: TRBJ1-2
abundance: NA
d_gene: NA
CDR3nt: TGCAGCGTTGTTGCAGGGGCGAAAAACTATGGCTACACCTTC
CDR3aa: CSVVAGAKNYGYTF

v_gene: TRBV9
j_gene: TRBJ1-1
abundance: NA
d_gene: NA
CDR3nt: TGTGCCAGCAAGGGGGGAGCTTTCTTT
CDR3aa: CASKGGAFF

v_gene: TRBV7-2
j_gene: TRBJ1-1
abundance: NA
d_gene: NA
CDR3nt: TGTGCCAGCAGCTTTAGTAGAGAACAGGGTGTAGCTTTCTTT
CDR3aa: CASSFSREQGVAFF